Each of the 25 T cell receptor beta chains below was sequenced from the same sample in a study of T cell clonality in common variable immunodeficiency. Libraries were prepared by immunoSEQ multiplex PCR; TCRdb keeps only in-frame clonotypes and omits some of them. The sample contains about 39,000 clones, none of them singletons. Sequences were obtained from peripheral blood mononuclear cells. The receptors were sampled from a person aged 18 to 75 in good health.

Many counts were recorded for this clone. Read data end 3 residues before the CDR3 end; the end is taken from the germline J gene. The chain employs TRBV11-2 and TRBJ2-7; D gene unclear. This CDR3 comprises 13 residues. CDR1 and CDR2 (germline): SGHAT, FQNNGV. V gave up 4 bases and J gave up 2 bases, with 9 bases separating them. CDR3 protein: CASSSDTAYEQYF. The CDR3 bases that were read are TGTGCCAGCAGCTCCGACACCGCCTACGAG.

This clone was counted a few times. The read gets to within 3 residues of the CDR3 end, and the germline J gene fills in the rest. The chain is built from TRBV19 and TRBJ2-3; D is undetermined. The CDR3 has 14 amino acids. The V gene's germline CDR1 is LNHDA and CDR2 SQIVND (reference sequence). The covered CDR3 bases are TGTGCCAGTAGTATGAGTAATAGCAATCAGCCG. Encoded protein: CASSMSNSNQP. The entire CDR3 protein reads CASSMSNSNQPQYF.

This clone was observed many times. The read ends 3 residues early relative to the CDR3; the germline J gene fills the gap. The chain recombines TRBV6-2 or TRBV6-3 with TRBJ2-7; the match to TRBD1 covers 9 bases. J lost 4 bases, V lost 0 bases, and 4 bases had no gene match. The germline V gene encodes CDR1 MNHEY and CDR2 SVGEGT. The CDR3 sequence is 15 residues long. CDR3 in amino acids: CASSYSQDRGYEQYF. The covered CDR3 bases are TGTGCCAGCAGTTACTCCCAGGACAGGGGTTACGAG.

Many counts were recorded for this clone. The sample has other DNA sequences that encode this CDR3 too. The sequenced part of the CDR3 DNA is TGCAGCGTATCCGTCTTAGGGCTTTTCGGCGGGGAG. It yields the protein CSVSVLGLFGGE. The complete CDR3 reads CSVSVLGLFGGELFF. The chain recombines TRBV29-1 with TRBJ2-2; D not resolved. Sequencing ends 3 residues short of the CDR3 end; the germline J gene provides the rest. Germline V gene data show CDR1 as SQVTM and CDR2 as ANQGSEA. The CDR3 runs 15 residues. V lost 6 bases and J 7 bases, leaving 21 bases between the germline ends.

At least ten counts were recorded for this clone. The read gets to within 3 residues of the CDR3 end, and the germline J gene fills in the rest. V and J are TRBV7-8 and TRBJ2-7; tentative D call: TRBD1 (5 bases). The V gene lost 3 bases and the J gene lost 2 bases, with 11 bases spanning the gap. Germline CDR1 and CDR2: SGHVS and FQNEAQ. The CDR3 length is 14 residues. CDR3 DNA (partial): TGTGCCAGCAGCTTCAGGGCTGTCACCTACGAG. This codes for CASSFRAVTYE. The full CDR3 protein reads CASSFRAVTYEQYF.

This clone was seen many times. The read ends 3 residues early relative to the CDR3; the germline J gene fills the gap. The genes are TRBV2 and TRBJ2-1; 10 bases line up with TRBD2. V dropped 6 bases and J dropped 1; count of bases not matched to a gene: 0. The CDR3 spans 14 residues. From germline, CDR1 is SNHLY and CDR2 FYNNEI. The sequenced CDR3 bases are TGTGCCAGCAGACTAGCGGGGTCCTACAATGAG. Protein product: CASRLAGSYNE. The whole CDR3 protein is CASRLAGSYNEQFF.

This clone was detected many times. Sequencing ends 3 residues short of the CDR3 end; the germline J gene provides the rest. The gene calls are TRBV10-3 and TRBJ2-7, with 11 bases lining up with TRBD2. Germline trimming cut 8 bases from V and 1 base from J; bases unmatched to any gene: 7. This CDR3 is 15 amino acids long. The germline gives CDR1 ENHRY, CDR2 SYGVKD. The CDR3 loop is CAIGTSGAASYEQYF. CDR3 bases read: TGTGCCATCGGGACTAGCGGAGCCGCTTCCTACGAG.

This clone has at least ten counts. The sequenced CDR3 bases are TGTGCCAGCAGAGCGACCGGGACAGGGAATGAG. Amino acids: CASRATGTGNE. The full CDR3 is CASRATGTGNEQFF. The gene calls are TRBV14 and TRBJ2-1; 9 bases match TRBD1. The read ends 3 residues early relative to the CDR3; the germline J gene fills the gap. The germline gives CDR1 SGHDN, CDR2 FVKESK. With 6 bases clipped from V and 7 bases from J, the junction kept 7 bases outside the gene matches. This CDR3 spans 14 amino acids.

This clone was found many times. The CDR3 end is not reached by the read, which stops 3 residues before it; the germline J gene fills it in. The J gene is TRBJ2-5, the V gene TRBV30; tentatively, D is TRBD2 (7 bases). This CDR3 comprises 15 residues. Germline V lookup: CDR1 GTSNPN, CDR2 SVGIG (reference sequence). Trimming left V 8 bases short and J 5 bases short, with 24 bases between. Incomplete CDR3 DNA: TGTGCCCGTACAAGCAGGGGCGGGAGCTCGGAGACC. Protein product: CARTSRGGSSET. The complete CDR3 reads CARTSRGGSSETQYF.

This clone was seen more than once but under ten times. The CDR3 bases that were read are TGTGCCGCTCAGGGCGTCGGCGAAAAA. This gives the protein CAAQGVGEK. The whole CDR3 reads CAAQGVGEKAFF. This rearrangement joins TRBV6-2 or TRBV6-3 to TRBJ1-1, with D possibly TRBD1 on 5 matching bases. The read finishes 3 residues shy of the CDR3 end, and the germline J gene is used to complete it. In germline, CDR1 is MNHEY, CDR2 SVGEGT. This CDR3 contains 12 residues.

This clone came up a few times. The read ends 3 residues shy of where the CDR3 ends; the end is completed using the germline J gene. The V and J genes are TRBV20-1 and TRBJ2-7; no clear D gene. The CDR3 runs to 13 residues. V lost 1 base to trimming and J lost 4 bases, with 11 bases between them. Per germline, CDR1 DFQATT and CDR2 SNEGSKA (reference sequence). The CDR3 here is CSARAPRVYEQYF. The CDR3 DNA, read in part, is TGCAGTGCTAGAGCCCCCCGGGTGTACGAG.

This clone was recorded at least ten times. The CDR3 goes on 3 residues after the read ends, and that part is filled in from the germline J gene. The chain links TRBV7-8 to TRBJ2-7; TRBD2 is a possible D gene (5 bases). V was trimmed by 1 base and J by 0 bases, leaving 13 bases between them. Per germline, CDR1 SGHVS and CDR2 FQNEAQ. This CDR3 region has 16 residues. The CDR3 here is CASSLGRGTISYEQYF. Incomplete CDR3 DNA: TGTGCCAGCAGCTTAGGTCGGGGAACGATCTCCTACGAG.

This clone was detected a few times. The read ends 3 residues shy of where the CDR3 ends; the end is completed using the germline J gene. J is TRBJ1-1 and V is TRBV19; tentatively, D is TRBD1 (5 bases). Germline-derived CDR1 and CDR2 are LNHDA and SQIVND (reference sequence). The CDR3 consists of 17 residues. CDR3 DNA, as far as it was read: TGTGCCAGTAGCCTTCCAACCCTGGGGCGACTTGGGGGGATT. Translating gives CASSLPTLGRLGGI. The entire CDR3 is CASSLPTLGRLGGIAFF.

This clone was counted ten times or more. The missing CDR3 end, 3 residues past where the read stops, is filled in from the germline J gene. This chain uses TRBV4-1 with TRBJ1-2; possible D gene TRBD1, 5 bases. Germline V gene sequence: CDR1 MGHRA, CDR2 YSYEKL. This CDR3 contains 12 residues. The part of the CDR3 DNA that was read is TGCGCCAGCAGCCAAAGGCAGGGAGTC. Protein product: CASSQRQGV. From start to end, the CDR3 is CASSQRQGVYTF.

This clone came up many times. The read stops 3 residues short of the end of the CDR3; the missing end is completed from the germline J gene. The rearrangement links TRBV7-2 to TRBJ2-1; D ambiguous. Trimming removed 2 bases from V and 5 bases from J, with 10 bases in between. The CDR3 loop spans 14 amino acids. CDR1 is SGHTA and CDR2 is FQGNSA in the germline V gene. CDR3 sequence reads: CASSLKLTNNEQFF. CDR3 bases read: TGTGCCAGCAGCTTAAAGCTAACTAACAATGAG.

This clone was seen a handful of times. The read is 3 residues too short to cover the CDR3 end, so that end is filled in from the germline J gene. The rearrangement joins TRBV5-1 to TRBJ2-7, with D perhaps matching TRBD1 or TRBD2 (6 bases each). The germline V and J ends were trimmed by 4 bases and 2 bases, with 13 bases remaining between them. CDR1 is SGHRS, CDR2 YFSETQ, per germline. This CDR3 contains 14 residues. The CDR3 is CASSVDRRAYEQYF. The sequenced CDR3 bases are TGCGCCAGCAGCGTAGACAGGAGGGCCTACGAG. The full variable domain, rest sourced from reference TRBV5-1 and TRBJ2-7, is KAGVTQTPRYLIKTRGQQVTLSCSPISGHRSVSWYQQTPGQGLQFLFEYFSETQRNKGNFPGRFSGRQFSNSRSEMNVSTLELGDSALYLCASSVDRRAYEQYFGPGTRLTVT.

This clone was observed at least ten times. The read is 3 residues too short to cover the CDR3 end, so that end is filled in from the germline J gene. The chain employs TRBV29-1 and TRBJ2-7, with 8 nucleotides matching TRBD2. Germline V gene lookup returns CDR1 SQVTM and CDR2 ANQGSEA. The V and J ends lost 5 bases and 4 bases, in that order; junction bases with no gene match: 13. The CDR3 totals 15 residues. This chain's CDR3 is CSVSPAAGGGYEQYF. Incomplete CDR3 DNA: TGCAGCGTTTCCCCGGCGGCGGGAGGTGGTTACGAG.

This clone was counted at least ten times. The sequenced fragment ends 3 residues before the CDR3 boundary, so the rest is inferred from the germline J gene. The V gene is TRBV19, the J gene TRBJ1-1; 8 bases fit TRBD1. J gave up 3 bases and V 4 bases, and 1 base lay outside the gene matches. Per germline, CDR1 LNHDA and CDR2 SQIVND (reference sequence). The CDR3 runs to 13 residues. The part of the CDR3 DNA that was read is TGTGCCAGTAGTAGACAGGGGTACACTGAA. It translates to CASSRQGYTE. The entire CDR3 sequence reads CASSRQGYTEAFF.

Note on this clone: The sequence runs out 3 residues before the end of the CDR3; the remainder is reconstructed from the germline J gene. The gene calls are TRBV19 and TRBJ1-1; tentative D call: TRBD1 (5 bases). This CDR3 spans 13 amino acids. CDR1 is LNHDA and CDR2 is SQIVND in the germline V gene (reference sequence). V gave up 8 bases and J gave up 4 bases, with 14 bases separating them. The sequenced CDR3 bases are TGTGCCAGTGCAGGGCTAGGGCTCACTGAA. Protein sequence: CASAGLGLTE. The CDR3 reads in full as CASAGLGLTEAFF.

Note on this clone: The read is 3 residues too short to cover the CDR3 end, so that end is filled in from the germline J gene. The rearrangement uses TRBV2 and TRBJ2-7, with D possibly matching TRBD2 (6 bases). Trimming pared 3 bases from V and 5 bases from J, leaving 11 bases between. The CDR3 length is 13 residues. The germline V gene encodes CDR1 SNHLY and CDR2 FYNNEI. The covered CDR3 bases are TGTGCCAGCAGTGAGGGACTGGGGCACGAG. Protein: CASSEGLGHE. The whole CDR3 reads CASSEGLGHEQYF.

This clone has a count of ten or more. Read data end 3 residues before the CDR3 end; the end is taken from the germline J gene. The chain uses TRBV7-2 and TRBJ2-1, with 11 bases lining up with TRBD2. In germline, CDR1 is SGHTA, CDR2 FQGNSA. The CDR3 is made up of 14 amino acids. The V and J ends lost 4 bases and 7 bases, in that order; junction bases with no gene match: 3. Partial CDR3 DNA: TGTGCCAGCAGCTCGGGACTAGCGGCAAATGAG. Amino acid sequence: CASSSGLAANE. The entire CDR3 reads CASSSGLAANEQFF.

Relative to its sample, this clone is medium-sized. The part of the CDR3 DNA that was read is TGCAGTGCTAGGGGCAGGGGGGAGTTGGAGACC. Its protein is CSARGRGELET. In full, the CDR3 is CSARGRGELETQYF. J is TRBJ2-5 and V is TRBV20-1; maybe TRBD1 (7 bases). The sequenced fragment ends 3 residues before the CDR3 boundary, so the rest is inferred from the germline J gene. Germline CDR1 reads DFQATT; CDR2 reads SNEGSKA (reference sequence). The germline V and J ends were trimmed by 3 bases and 5 bases, with 16 bases remaining between them. The CDR3 is 14 residues long.

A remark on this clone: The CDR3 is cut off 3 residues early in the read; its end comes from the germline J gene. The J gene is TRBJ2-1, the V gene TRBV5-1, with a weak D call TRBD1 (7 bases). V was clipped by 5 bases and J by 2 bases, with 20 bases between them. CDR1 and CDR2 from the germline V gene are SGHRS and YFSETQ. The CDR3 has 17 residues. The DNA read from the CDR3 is TGCGCCAGCAGTCCAACAGACAGGGCGGGGACCTACAATGAG. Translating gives CASSPTDRAGTYNE. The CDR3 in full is CASSPTDRAGTYNEQFF.

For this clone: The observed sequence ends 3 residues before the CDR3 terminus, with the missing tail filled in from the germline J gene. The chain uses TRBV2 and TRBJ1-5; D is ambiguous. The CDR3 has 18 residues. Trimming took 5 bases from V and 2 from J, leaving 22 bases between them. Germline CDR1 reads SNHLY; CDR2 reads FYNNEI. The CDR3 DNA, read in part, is TGTGCCAGCAGTACACCACGAGGAGAGCGTATTGGCAATCAGCCC. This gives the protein CASSTPRGERIGNQP. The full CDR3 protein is CASSTPRGERIGNQPQHF.

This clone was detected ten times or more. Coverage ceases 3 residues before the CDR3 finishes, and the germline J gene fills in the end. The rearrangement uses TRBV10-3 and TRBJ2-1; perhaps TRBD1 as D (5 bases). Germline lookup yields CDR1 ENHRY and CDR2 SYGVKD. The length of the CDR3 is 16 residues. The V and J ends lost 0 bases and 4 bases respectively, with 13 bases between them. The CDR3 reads CAISESEGVGYNEQFF. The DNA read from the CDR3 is TGTGCCATCAGTGAGTCCGAAGGGGTGGGGTACAATGAG.